The 31 T cell receptor beta chains listed next were all sequenced from one sample in a study of identical twins. TCRdb re-derived calls from the 5' RACE reads in MiXCR, one entry per CDR3 protein. Altogether 750,000 to 950,000 distinct CDR3 sequences are present, approximately 13% being singletons, with the ten largest covering around 1.5%. These same records also appear under a second study, on yellow fever vaccine responses in identical twins.

What was sequenced was PBMCs. Receptor source: a woman between 18 and 29 years old in good health.

This clonotype has only a few counts. The J gene is TRBJ1-6, the V gene TRBV14; no firm D call. Germline assignment: CDR1 SGHDN and CDR2 FVKESK. The CDR3 runs to 14 residues. V lost 2 bases to trimming and J lost 7 bases, with 9 bases between them. CDR3 DNA: TGTGCCAGCAGCCAACAGTTTACGAATTCACCCCTCCACTTT. Protein: CASSQQFTNSPLHF.

The V gene is TRBV5-1, the J gene TRBJ1-1; 10 bases align to TRBD1. The CDR3 has 16 residues. CDR1 and CDR2 (germline): SGHRS, YFSETQ. V lost 0 bases and J lost 5; bases outside the gene matches: 7. CDR3 sequence reads: CASSLVGQGVRTEAFF. The CDR3 nucleotides read TGCGCCAGCAGCTTGGTAGGACAGGGGGTTCGGACTGAAGCTTTCTTT.

This clonotype was counted a few times. The rearrangement joins TRBV28 to TRBJ1-5; TRBD1 matches 9 bases. The V gene end was trimmed by 4 bases and the J gene end by 2 bases; junction bases not matched to a gene: 0. Germline V gives CDR1 MDHEN, CDR2 SYDVKM. The CDR3 contains 14 residues. Written as DNA, the CDR3 is TGTGCCAGCAGTTACAGGGGGCGCAATCAGCCCCAGCATTTT. This encodes CASSYRGRNQPQHF.

The table lists this clonotype with a few counts. In nucleotides, the CDR3 is TGTGCCACCAGTGATTTGGTTACCGGGGAGCTGTTTTTT. Its protein product is CATSDLVTGELFF. The genes are TRBV24-1 and TRBJ2-2, with D hard to call. V dropped 0 bases and J dropped 5 bases, with 3 bases sitting between them. Germline assignment: CDR1 KGHDR and CDR2 SFDVKD. The length of the CDR3 is 13 residues.

Only a few counts were recorded for this clonotype. The gene calls are TRBV11-2 and TRBJ2-5, with D unresolved. CDR3 length equals 15 residues. Germline CDR1 is SGHAT and CDR2 is FQNNGV. The germline V and J ends were trimmed by 1 base and 1 base, with 10 bases remaining between them. The CDR3 DNA sequence: TGTGCCAGCAGCTTAGGGACGGTCTTCCAAGAGACCCAGTACTTC. Translation gives CASSLGTVFQETQYF.

This clonotype was observed a few times. The chain has TRBV27 and TRBJ1-1; D not certain. Germline loops: CDR1 MNHEY, CDR2 SMNVEV (reference sequence). The germline V and J ends were trimmed by 3 bases and 3 bases, with 20 bases remaining between them. The CDR3 has 17 amino acids. Here the CDR3 DNA reads TGTGCCAGCAGTTTCGCCGGTGGTAAGGTTATGTACACTGAAGCTTTCTTT. Protein sequence: CASSFAGGKVMYTEAFF.

Comment on this clonotype: Mismatch with germline at one junction end may stem from a read error. V is TRBV13 and J is TRBJ2-3, with 13 positions matching TRBD2. This CDR3 spans 18 amino acids. Germline V gene sequence: CDR1 PRHDT, CDR2 FYEKMQ (reference sequence). The CDR3 nucleotides are TGTACCAGCAGTTTAGGCCCGGGACTAGCGGGAAACACAGATACGCAGTATTTT. Its translation: CTSSLGPGLAGNTDTQYF.

The chain is built from TRBV5-1 and TRBJ2-2; D is perhaps TRBD2 (6 bases). Looked up from germline, CDR1 is SGHRS and CDR2 is YFSETQ. The CDR3 loop spans 15 amino acids. V dropped 2 bases and J dropped 2 bases, with 10 bases sitting between them. CDR3: CASSFRDFNTGELFF. CDR3 nucleotides: TGCGCCAGCAGCTTCCGGGACTTTAACACCGGGGAGCTGTTTTTT.

The rearrangement uses TRBV10-3 and TRBJ1-1, with no clear D. The CDR3 consists of 13 residues. Between the trimmed V and J ends, which lost 7 bases and 6 bases, there was a span of 15 bases. The V gene's germline CDR1 is ENHRY and CDR2 SYGVKD. CDR3 sequence reads: CAINREGWAEAFF. In DNA, the CDR3 is TGTGCCATCAACCGGGAGGGATGGGCTGAAGCTTTCTTT.

This clonotype came up a few times. V usage is TRBV6-5 and J usage is TRBJ1-1; D unresolved. Germline values: CDR1 MNHEY, CDR2 SVGAGI. Trimming took off 0 bases at V and 7 bases at J, with 9 bases between the two ends. The CDR3 runs 13 residues. The CDR3 region has the DNA TGTGCCAGCAGTTACTCGACACACCGTGAAGCTTTCTTT. It codes for CASSYSTHREAFF.

This clonotype turned up a few times. The V call is TRBV12-3 or TRBV12-4, the J call TRBJ1-1, with 7 positions matching TRBD1. The CDR3 contains 14 residues. The V segment lost 7 bases and the J segment 1 base; nucleotides outside the gene matches: 6. The CDR3 protein is CASTADRRNTEAFF. CDR3 in DNA: TGTGCCAGCACCGCGGACAGGAGGAACACTGAAGCTTTCTTT.

J is TRBJ2-5 and V is TRBV3-1, with D perhaps TRBD1 (5 bases). Germline-derived CDR1 and CDR2 are LGHDT and YNNKEL (reference sequence). Trimming took off 3 bases at V and 5 bases at J, with 10 bases between the two ends. The CDR3 is 13 residues long. DNA for the CDR3: TGTGCCAGCAGCCAGGGGCGTACGGAGACCCAGTACTTC. This gives the protein CASSQGRTETQYF.

This clonotype turned up a few times. The V and J genes are TRBV12-5 and TRBJ2-7, with 7 bases matching TRBD1. With V trimmed by 6 bases and J by 2 bases, 16 bases remained unmatched. Germline V gene data show CDR1 as LGHNT and CDR2 as FRNRAP. The CDR3 runs 17 residues. This CDR3 is CASGGRTGPVGPYEQYF. The CDR3 DNA follows: TGTGCTAGTGGGGGACGGACAGGCCCTGTGGGGCCCTACGAGCAGTACTTC.

The chain recombines TRBV7-8 with TRBJ2-1; TRBD2 aligns across 16 bases. V shed 3 bases, J shed 3 bases, and the junction held 11 bases outside the gene matches. In germline, CDR1 is SGHVS, CDR2 FQNEAQ. The length of the CDR3 is 20 residues. CDR3 region: CASSFGKGTSGGAHYNEQFF. CDR3 nucleotide sequence: TGTGCCAGCAGCTTCGGAAAAGGGACTAGCGGGGGGGCACACTACAATGAGCAGTTCTTC.

The CDR3 coding sequence is TGCGCCAGCAGCTCGGGACAGACTACGAACACCGGGGAGCTGTTTTTT. As protein: CASSSGQTTNTGELFF. The gene calls are TRBV5-1 and TRBJ2-2, with 7 bases that match TRBD1. The CDR3 length is 16 residues. With 3 bases clipped from V and 0 bases from J, the junction kept 5 bases outside the gene matches. Looked up from germline, CDR1 is SGHRS and CDR2 is YFSETQ.

The chain joins TRBV7-4 to TRBJ2-3, with D possibly TRBD2 on 5 matching bases. Germline V CDR1 and CDR2: SGHVT, SQSDAQ. The V end was cut by 3 bases, the J end by 3 bases, with 16 bases between. The CDR3 is 16 residues long. Written as DNA, the CDR3 is TGTGCCAGCAGCTTGGGAGTTCCGGTCCGGACAGATACGCAGTATTTT. It is translated as CASSLGVPVRTDTQYF.

This clonotype was detected ten times or more. The chain combines TRBV12-3 or TRBV12-4 with TRBJ2-1; TRBD2 matches 15 bases. The CDR3 spans 14 residues. After removal of 8 bases from V and 10 bases from J, the junction contained 6 bases not matched to a gene. The CDR3 spells CASGLAGGAVEQFF. In DNA form, the CDR3 reads TGTGCCAGCGGACTAGCGGGGGGGGCAGTAGAGCAGTTCTTC.

In its sample, this clonotype was seen many times. This chain uses TRBV5-1 with TRBJ1-2; the D is unclear. The CDR3 is 14 amino acids. Trimming removed 4 bases from V and 8 bases from J, with 18 bases in between. Germline V gives CDR1 SGHRS, CDR2 YFSETQ. CDR3 amino acids: CASSPTAPSKGYTF. The CDR3 coding sequence is TGCGCCAGCAGCCCTACGGCCCCCTCGAAGGGCTACACCTTC.

This clonotype was counted between two and nine times. The V gene is TRBV20-1, the J gene TRBJ1-1; D unclear. The CDR3 covers 10 residues. Germline CDR1 is DFQATT and CDR2 is SNEGSKA (reference sequence). With 5 bases removed from V and 5 bases from J, the gap between germline ends came to 6 bases. In DNA, the CDR3 is TGCAGTGCTGAGCGAACTGAAGCTTTCTTT. Translation gives CSAERTEAFF.

This clonotype was seen more than once but under ten times. The chain joins TRBV24-1 to TRBJ2-1; 8 nucleotides match TRBD2. The CDR3 consists of 14 residues. The V gene's germline CDR1 is KGHDR and CDR2 SFDVKD. The V gene end was trimmed by 9 bases and the J gene end by 10 bases; junction bases not matched to a gene: 13. The CDR3 bases are TGTGCCACCTCTACTAGCGGCCCCGCGGCGGAGCAGTTCTTC. Its protein product is CATSTSGPAAEQFF.

This clonotype has a count of ten or more. The chain employs TRBV5-1 and TRBJ2-1; 11 bases are shared with TRBD1. The germline gives CDR1 SGHRS, CDR2 YFSETQ. The CDR3 is 15 amino acids. Trimming removed 6 bases from V and 8 bases from J; junction bases left unmatched: 10. CDR3 sequence: CASKRGTGGFHEQFF. The CDR3 nucleotides read TGCGCCAGCAAACGAGGGACAGGGGGGTTCCATGAGCAGTTCTTC.

V usage is TRBV7-9 and J usage is TRBJ1-1, with 8 nucleotides matching TRBD1. V was pared by 5 bases and J by 7 bases, with 12 bases of the junction left unmatched. Germline values: CDR1 SEHNR, CDR2 FQNEAQ (reference sequence). CDR3 size: 15 residues. CDR3 nucleotides: TGTGCCAGCAGCATAGGACAGGGTGGTGGAATTGAAGCTTTCTTT. Translation: CASSIGQGGGIEAFF.

The chain employs TRBV3-1 and TRBJ2-5; TRBD2 aligns across 13 bases. The germline gives CDR1 LGHDT, CDR2 YNNKEL (reference sequence). Trimming removed 7 bases from V and 7 bases from J; junction bases left unmatched: 12. The CDR3 is 16 residues long. The CDR3 nucleotides are TGTGCCAGCAAATATGGGACTAGCGGGGTCCTGGGGACCCAGTACTTC. It codes for CASKYGTSGVLGTQYF.

The table lists this clonotype with many counts. V is TRBV12-3 or TRBV12-4 and J is TRBJ2-1, with TRBD2 matching 9 bases. There are 14 residues in the CDR3. Trimming removed 4 bases from V and 9 bases from J; junction bases left unmatched: 7. CDR3 sequence reads: CASSSAGGFGEQFF. The CDR3 nucleotides read TGTGCCAGCAGTTCGGCGGGAGGGTTCGGTGAGCAGTTCTTC.

This clonotype has more than one count but fewer than ten. This chain joins TRBV20-1 and TRBJ1-6; D is possibly TRBD1 (5 bases). This CDR3 is 14 amino acids long. The V gene's germline CDR1 is DFQATT and CDR2 SNEGSKA (reference sequence). Trimming shortened V by 1 base and J by 5 bases, and 9 bases separated the two germline ends. Here the CDR3 DNA reads TGCAGTGCTAGAGGACAGTTGGATAATTCACCCCTCCACTTT. It translates to CSARGQLDNSPLHF.

Worth noting for this clonotype: A much larger clone differs by one base, so this may be a read error. The chain links TRBV3-1 to TRBJ2-1; D is unclear. CDR1 and CDR2 from the germline V gene are LGHDT and YNNKEL (reference sequence). The CDR3 covers 15 residues. CDR3 sequence reads: CATSQEASSYNEQFF. CDR3 DNA: TGTGCCACCAGCCAAGAGGCTAGCTCCTACAATGAGCAGTTCTTC.

This chain connects TRBV6-4 to TRBJ2-6; possibly TRBD2 for D (6 bases). Germline lookup yields CDR1 MRHNA and CDR2 SNTAGT. The ends were cut back, 2 bases at V and 0 bases at J, with 14 bases in the middle. The CDR3 has 18 residues. The CDR3 sequence is CASSDTLQGLSGANVLTF. CDR3 in DNA: TGTGCCAGCAGTGACACACTCCAGGGACTCTCTGGGGCCAACGTCCTGACTTTC.

A few counts support this clonotype. The V gene is TRBV20-1, the J gene TRBJ2-2; D may match TRBD1 or TRBD2 (5 bases each). Per germline, CDR1 DFQATT and CDR2 SNEGSKA (reference sequence). Trimming took off 3 bases at V and 1 base at J, with 15 bases between the two ends. The CDR3 totals 16 residues. CDR3 in DNA: TGCAGTGCTAGGGGGCTCTCCCGGGGGAACACCGGGGAGCTGTTTTTT. It yields the protein CSARGLSRGNTGELFF.

The chain has TRBV5-1 and TRBJ2-1; D unresolved. Trimming stripped 1 base from V and 0 bases from J, with 14 bases between. This CDR3 comprises 17 residues. Germline V gene lookup returns CDR1 SGHRS and CDR2 YFSETQ. The CDR3: CASSLFPGSSSYNEQFF. The CDR3 nucleotides are TGCGCCAGCAGCTTGTTCCCAGGTTCAAGCTCCTACAATGAGCAGTTCTTC.

The chain recombines TRBV7-9 with TRBJ2-1; D is unclear. The germline V and J ends were trimmed by 5 bases and 7 bases, with 15 bases remaining between them. From germline, CDR1 is SEHNR and CDR2 FQNEAQ (reference sequence). The CDR3 extends over 14 amino acids. The CDR3 reads CASSLPGLGNEQFF. CDR3 in DNA: TGTGCCAGCAGCCTACCGGGCCTAGGAAATGAGCAGTTCTTC.

This clonotype turned up a few times. V usage is TRBV5-5 and J usage is TRBJ2-3; unclear D gene. The CDR3 length is 16 residues. The V end lost 4 bases, the J end lost 4 bases, and 19 bases lay between the germline ends. The V gene's germline CDR1 is SGHKS and CDR2 YYEKEE (reference sequence). The CDR3 loop is CASSQDTLSRADTQYF. CDR3 DNA sequence: TGTGCCAGCAGCCAAGACACGTTATCGCGTGCAGATACGCAGTATTTT.